This TCR beta chain was captured by sequencing in a study of cytomegalovirus exposure and HLA in healthy donors. The wider study: Early released data had tens of millions of unique TCRs, all coming from HLA-typed donors.

The CDR3 length is 17 residues. Trimming at V came to 4 bases and at J to 4 bases, leaving 12 bases not matched to a gene. CDR1 is SGHAT and CDR2 is FQNNGV in the germline V gene. Findings of the study overall: TCR beta chains numbering approximately 150 were designated cytomegalovirus-associated.

As for this clone: Its antigen is not known.

It was with 60 Vbeta and 13 Jbeta primers that the PCR ran. This table comes from immunoSEQ multiplex PCR, and its TCRdb copy is limited to in-frame clones, with some not included. This sample carries about 150,000 clones, 85% of them seen once, and the ten largest clones take 1%. The rearrangement links TRBV11-2 to TRBJ1-3, with TRBD1 identical over 8 bases. The TCR was taken from a boy aged 2 to 10 in good health and CMV-seronegative. Sequencing was performed on PBMCs. DNA of the CDR3: TGTGCCAGCAGCTATAATACGATCCGGGACAGGGGAAACACCATATATTTT. Amino acids: CASSYNTIRDRGNTIYF. Together with reference TRBV11-2 and TRBJ1-3, the CDR3 gives the full variable domain: EAGVAQSPRYKIIEKRQSVAFWCNPISGHATLYWYQQILGQGPKLLIQFQNNGVVDDSQLPKDRFSAERLKGVDSTLKIQPAKLEDSAVYLCASSYNTIRDRGNTIYFGEGSWLTVV.